The TCR beta chain under discussion was sequenced for a study of blood T cell repertoires in COVID-19. Study overall: The study drew acute and convalescent COVID-19 samples from the United States, Italy and Spain. Sample material is recorded as cDNA or gDNA derived from T cells, B-cell-depleted T cells, or PBMCs.

Per the original methods: Amplification with reference gene primers provided the estimates of nucleated cell counts. Libraries were prepared by immunoSEQ multiplex PCR; TCRdb keeps only in-frame clonotypes and omits some of them. That table is the source of V, J and clone size, and D and trimming were worked out from the DNA. The table lists tens of thousands of clones, over 80% of them singletons. CDR1 is SGHTA, CDR2 FQGNSA, per germline. The CDR3 totals 17 residues. V dropped 5 bases and J dropped 0; count of bases not matched to a gene: 10. V is TRBV7-2 and J is TRBJ2-3; 8 nucleotides line up with TRBD2. This clonotype originated in a man aged 45-65 years with active COVID-19. Input material: peripheral blood. This CDR3 is CASSELAVTTSTDTQYF. As DNA, the CDR3 is TGTGCCAGCAGCGAACTAGCGGTGACGACTAGCACAGATACGCAGTATTTT.